A single sample gave rise to the 27 T cell receptor beta chains below, sequenced in a study of shared clonotypes between healthy human individuals. The method was immunoSEQ multiplex PCR; TCRdb's version includes in-frame clones alone and lacks a portion of them. Of around 2.1 million clones listed, around 95% are singletons. Input material: naive CD4+ T cells sorted from blood. Specified subset: CD45RA+ positively selected. The source is a man younger than 35 in good health.

J is TRBJ1-5 and V is TRBV4-1, with D unresolved. The CDR3 sequence is 15 residues long. Germline-derived CDR1 and CDR2 are MGHRA and YSYEKL. V was trimmed by 0 bases and J by 6 bases, leaving 12 bases between them. The chain's CDR3 is CASSQDSITGQPQHF. The CDR3 DNA reads TGCGCCAGCAGCCAAGATTCAATAACCGGTCAGCCCCAGCATTTT.

The V call is TRBV9, the J call TRBJ2-1, with 7 bases identical to TRBD1. V lost 0 bases, J lost 6 bases, and 9 bases stayed unmatched. The CDR3 loop spans 16 amino acids. In germline, CDR1 is SGDLS, CDR2 YYNGEE. The CDR3 loop is CASSVAGAGGPNEQFF. The CDR3 DNA is TGTGCCAGCAGCGTAGCCGGGGCAGGGGGACCCAATGAGCAGTTCTTC.

V is TRBV23-1 and J is TRBJ2-3, with TRBD1 matching 9 bases. TRBV23-1 is annotated as an ORF whose role is uncertain. The CDR3 is 16 residues long. Unmatched junction bases numbered 11, after V lost 6 bases and J lost 4 bases. CDR3 region: CASSRHTGGGSDTQYF. The CDR3, as DNA: TGCGCCAGCAGCCGACATACAGGGGGCGGCTCAGATACGCAGTATTTT.

The V gene is TRBV6-1, the J gene TRBJ1-2, with 7 positions matching TRBD1. Per germline, CDR1 MNHNS and CDR2 SASEGT. This CDR3 has 13 amino acids. V lost 1 base to trimming and J lost 4 bases; unmatched junction nucleotides: 0. CDR3 residues: CASSEGTGYGYTF. Here the CDR3 DNA reads TGTGCCAGCAGTGAAGGGACAGGCTATGGCTACACCTTC.

The genes are TRBV5-8 and TRBJ1-6; D is possibly TRBD1 (5 bases). Germline V gene data show CDR1 as SGHTS and CDR2 as YDEGEE. The V gene lost 1 base and the J gene lost 14 bases, with 16 bases spanning the gap. The CDR3 runs 14 residues. CDR3 bases: TGTGCCAGCAGCTTGAGGGGTACCCCCCCGACCCTCCACTTT. Its translation is CASSLRGTPPTLHF.

The rearrangement uses TRBV10-3 and TRBJ2-5; 8 positions agree with TRBD2. This CDR3 spans 14 amino acids. After removal of 2 bases from V and 2 bases from J, the junction contained 1 base not matched to a gene. Per the germline V gene, CDR1 is ENHRY and CDR2 is SYGVKD. The CDR3, as DNA: TGTGCCATCAGTGAGACTAGCGGACAAGAGACCCAGTACTTC. Its translation: CAISETSGQETQYF.

Turning to this clone: Other DNA sequences in the same sample also yield this CDR3. V usage is TRBV10-3 and J usage is TRBJ2-7; 9 bases are shared with TRBD1. The CDR3 consists of 15 residues. V was pared by 2 bases and J by 1 base, with 3 bases of the junction left unmatched. Germline CDR1 and CDR2: ENHRY and SYGVKD. The CDR3 spells CAISEPGQGSYEQYF. DNA of the CDR3: TGTGCCATCAGTGAGCCGGGACAGGGTTCCTACGAGCAGTACTTC.

The chain recombines TRBV7-2 with TRBJ1-2; 10 nucleotides match TRBD1. The V gene's germline CDR1 is SGHTA and CDR2 FQGNSA. This CDR3 comprises 15 residues. V was pared by 2 bases and J by 8 bases, with 8 bases of the junction left unmatched. The CDR3 loop reads CASSLQPGQGKGYTF. CDR3 sequence (DNA): TGTGCCAGCAGCTTACAACCGGGACAGGGGAAGGGCTACACCTTC.

V gene TRBV29-1 combines with J gene TRBJ2-5; D is undetermined. The better agreement between TRBJ2-7 and the DNA end casts doubt on the J call. The CDR3 has 11 residues. Germline loops: CDR1 SQVTM, CDR2 ANQGSEA. CDR3 residues: CSVEMASEQYF. The CDR3 coding sequence is TGCAGCGTTGAAATGGCGTCCGAGCAGTACTTC.

V is TRBV2 and J is TRBJ2-1; tentative D call: TRBD2 (5 bases). Germline V CDR1 and CDR2: SNHLY, FYNNEI. This CDR3 contains 14 residues. V lost 7 bases to trimming and J lost 2 bases, with 12 bases between them. CDR3: CASTSAATYNEQFF. The CDR3 DNA is TGTGCCAGCACGTCAGCGGCTACCTACAATGAGCAGTTCTTC.

J is TRBJ1-5 and V is TRBV10-2; D is possibly TRBD1 or TRBD2 (6 bases each). The DNA end is a closer match to TRBJ2-3, so the J assignment may be wrong. CDR1 and CDR2 (germline): WSHSY, SAAADI. The CDR3 contains 16 residues. The chain's CDR3 is CASMARGDYSNQPQYF. DNA for the CDR3: TGCGCCAGCATGGCTAGGGGGGATTATAGCAATCAGCCCCAGTATTTT.

The rearrangement joins TRBV19 to TRBJ1-2; D gene ambiguous. This CDR3 has 13 residues. Germline-derived CDR1 and CDR2 are LNHDA and SQIVND (reference sequence). The V end was cut by 5 bases, the J end by 4 bases, with 11 bases between. This CDR3 reads CASSVQEFYGYTF. CDR3 bases: TGTGCCAGTAGTGTTCAGGAGTTCTATGGCTACACCTTC.

V usage is TRBV30 and J usage is TRBJ2-7, with 8 positions matching TRBD1. The J segment lost 4 bases and the V segment lost 5 bases, leaving 4 bases of the junction unmatched. Per germline, CDR1 GTSNPN and CDR2 SVGIG (reference sequence). The CDR3 covers 12 residues. The CDR3 sequence is CAWGQGWYEQYF. The DNA of the CDR3 is TGTGCCTGGGGACAGGGATGGTACGAGCAGTACTTC.

The chain combines TRBV5-5 with TRBJ1-4, with a tentative D call TRBD1 (6 bases). V gave up 0 bases and J gave up 8 bases, with 14 bases separating them. Germline assignment: CDR1 SGHKS and CDR2 YYEKEE (reference sequence). The CDR3 spans 15 residues. The CDR3 sequence: CASSLVRGAREKLFF. The CDR3 nucleotides are TGTGCCAGCAGCTTGGTCCGGGGGGCACGAGAAAAACTGTTTTTT.

V gene TRBV5-1 combines with J gene TRBJ1-2; no clear D gene. The CDR3 is made up of 13 amino acids. Germline loops: CDR1 SGHRS, CDR2 YFSETQ. V was cut by 4 bases and J by 8 bases, with 15 bases left in between. The CDR3 loop reads CASSPGPQEGYTF. The DNA of the CDR3 is TGCGCCAGCAGCCCCGGGCCCCAAGAGGGCTACACCTTC.

This chain links TRBV9 with TRBJ2-7; D possibly matches TRBD1 or TRBD2 (5 bases each). Trimming stripped 4 bases from V and 0 bases from J, with 11 bases between. Germline values: CDR1 SGDLS, CDR2 YYNGEE. The CDR3 sequence is 14 residues long. CDR3 coding DNA: TGTGCCAGCAGCCCTCAGGGAGACTCCTACGAGCAGTACTTC. This translates into CASSPQGDSYEQYF. The full variable domain, rest sourced from reference TRBV9 and TRBJ2-7, is DSGVTQTPKHLITATGQRVTLRCSPRSGDLSVYWYQQSLDQGLQFLIQYYNGEERAKGNILERFSAQQFPDLHSELNLSSLELGDSALYFCASSPQGDSYEQYFGPGTRLTVT.

The rearrangement links TRBV4-3 to TRBJ2-7; tentative D call: TRBD2 (5 bases). Germline V gives CDR1 LGHNA, CDR2 YSLEER. The CDR3 consists of 15 residues. V was clipped by 0 bases and J by 3 bases, with 12 bases between them. In DNA form, the CDR3 reads TGCGCCAGCAGCCAAGATAGGAGGCAGAGCTACGAGCAGTACTTC. Protein sequence: CASSQDRRQSYEQYF.

On this clone: The junction shows a germline mismatch at one end, possibly a read error. The rearrangement uses TRBV18 and TRBJ1-3; a possible D gene is TRBD1 (5 bases). Germline-derived CDR1 and CDR2 are KGHSH and LQKENI. The CDR3 spans 12 residues. The chain's CDR3 is CASSPGQGPMGF. The CDR3 DNA follows: TGTGCCAGCTCACCAGGACAAGGGCCCATGGGTTTT.

This chain links TRBV11-2 with TRBJ2-7; 7 bases align to TRBD2. With 2 bases clipped from V and 1 base from J, the junction kept 5 bases outside the gene matches. CDR1 and CDR2 (germline): SGHAT, FQNNGV. The length of the CDR3 is 15 residues. The CDR3 region is CASSLPYGGSYEQYF. The CDR3 nucleotides are TGTGCCAGCAGCTTACCCTACGGGGGGTCCTACGAGCAGTACTTC.

The chain carries TRBV13 and TRBJ2-2; 10 nucleotides match TRBD2. Germline loops: CDR1 PRHDT, CDR2 FYEKMQ (reference sequence). The CDR3 consists of 16 residues. The V segment lost 4 bases and the J segment 2 bases; nucleotides outside the gene matches: 4. In nucleotides, the CDR3 is TGTGCCAGCAGCTCCAGACTAGCGGGCAACACCGGGGAGCTGTTTTTT. Its translation is CASSSRLAGNTGELFF.

The chain uses TRBV30 and TRBJ1-2; D perhaps matches TRBD1 (5 bases). Germline V gives CDR1 GTSNPN, CDR2 SVGIG (reference sequence). The CDR3 length is 15 residues. The V gene lost 0 bases and the J gene lost 8 bases, with 19 bases spanning the gap. The CDR3 region is CAWSVGRAYLIGYTF. CDR3 bases: TGTGCCTGGAGTGTAGGCAGGGCGTACCTAATCGGCTACACCTTC.

This clone came up once. The chain carries TRBV5-4 and TRBJ2-3; no firm D call. Germline V gene data show CDR1 as SGHNT and CDR2 as YYREEE (reference sequence). The CDR3 is 14 amino acids. The V end lost 5 bases, the J end lost 4 bases, and 14 bases lay between the germline ends. CDR3 loop: CASSRGRIPDTQYF. CDR3 sequence (DNA): TGTGCCAGCAGTAGAGGAAGGATCCCAGATACGCAGTATTTT.

V and J are TRBV5-1 and TRBJ2-3; 9 bases are shared with TRBD2. After removal of 4 bases from V and 5 bases from J, the junction contained 5 bases not matched to a gene. This CDR3 has 14 amino acids. The germline V gene has CDR1 SGHRS and CDR2 YFSETQ. Written as DNA, the CDR3 is TGCGCCAGCAGCCCAGCGGGGGGTTTAGATACGCAGTATTTT. This sequence encodes CASSPAGGLDTQYF.

The gene calls are TRBV19 and TRBJ2-7, with D maybe TRBD1 (5 bases). The V gene lost 2 bases and the J gene lost 2 bases, with 10 bases spanning the gap. Germline V lookup: CDR1 LNHDA, CDR2 SQIVND (reference sequence). The CDR3 loop spans 14 amino acids. CDR3 in DNA: TGTGCCAGTAGTATAACCAGGGAAGCCTACGAGCAGTACTTC. Translation gives CASSITREAYEQYF. Combining the CDR3 with reference TRBV19 and TRBJ2-7 gives the whole variable domain DGGITQSPKYLFRKEGQNVTLSCEQNLNHDAMYWYRQDPGQGLRLIYYSQIVNDFQKGDIAEGYSVSREKKESFPLTVTSAQKNPTAFYLCASSITREAYEQYFGPGTRLTVT.

The CDR3 DNA reads as TGTGGGAGCGGGGCCCTCACAGATACGCAGTATTTT. The encoded protein is CGSGALTDTQYF. V and J are TRBV27 and TRBJ2-3; 7 bases map to TRBD2. The CDR3 loop spans 12 amino acids. Germline assignment: CDR1 MNHEY and CDR2 SMNVEV (reference sequence).

This rearrangement joins TRBV11-3 to TRBJ2-1, with D uncertain. V was shortened by 1 base and J by 5 bases, with 6 bases between the two germline ends. CDR3 length: 13 residues. Germline CDR1 and CDR2: SGHNT and YENEEA. CDR3 sequence (DNA): TGTGCCAGCAGCTTAGGGAACGACAATGAGCAGTTCTTC. It encodes CASSLGNDNEQFF.

The chain combines TRBV7-2 with TRBJ2-3; TRBD2 matches at 9 bases. The V segment lost 5 bases and the J segment 1 base; nucleotides outside the gene matches: 7. This CDR3 contains 16 residues. CDR1 and CDR2 from the germline V gene are SGHTA and FQGNSA. The CDR3 spells CASSPVAGVRTDTQYF. The CDR3 nucleotides are TGTGCCAGCAGCCCCGTAGCGGGAGTCCGCACAGATACGCAGTATTTT.